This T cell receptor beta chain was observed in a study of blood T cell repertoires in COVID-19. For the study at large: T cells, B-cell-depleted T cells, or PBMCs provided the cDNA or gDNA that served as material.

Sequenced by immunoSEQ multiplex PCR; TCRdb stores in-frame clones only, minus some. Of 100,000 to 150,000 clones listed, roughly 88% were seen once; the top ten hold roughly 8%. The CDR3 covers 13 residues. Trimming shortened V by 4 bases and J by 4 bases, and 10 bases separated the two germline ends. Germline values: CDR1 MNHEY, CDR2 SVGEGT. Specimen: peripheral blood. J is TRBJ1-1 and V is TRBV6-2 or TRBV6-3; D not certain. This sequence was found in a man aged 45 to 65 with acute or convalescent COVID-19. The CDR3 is CASSSSYSTEAFF. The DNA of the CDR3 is TGTGCCAGCAGTTCCTCTTATAGCACTGAAGCTTTCTTT.